The 4 T cell receptor beta chains reported below all come from one sample, sequenced in a study of T-cell reconstitution after alpha-beta-depleted transplantation in children. A library of TCRbeta sequences, prepared with unique molecular identifiers, was generated. TCRdb called the PCR reads again in MiXCR, with one record for every CDR3 protein. The table records roughly 170,000 distinct CDR3 sequences, about 6.8% of them present only once. Specimen: PBMCs from the stem cell graft donor, collected from the stem cell graft. These receptors were obtained from a human donor who donated a stem cell graft to a child with Wiskott-Aldrich syndrome.

This clonotype has just a few counts. The rearrangement joins TRBV7-2 to TRBJ2-7; D not resolved. CDR1 and CDR2 (germline): SGHTA, FQGNSA. Between the trimmed V and J ends, which lost 5 bases and 6 bases, there was a span of 11 bases. The CDR3 is made up of 12 amino acids. Here the CDR3 DNA reads TGTGCCAGCAGCGGAGACTTGGGCGAGCAGTACTTC. Its protein product is CASSGDLGEQYF.

This clonotype occurred many times. The V gene is TRBV20-1, the J gene TRBJ1-5; 7 nucleotides align to TRBD1. Germline V gene sequence: CDR1 DFQATT, CDR2 SNEGSKA (reference sequence). The V and J ends lost 2 bases and 3 bases, in that order; junction bases with no gene match: 4. The CDR3 runs to 14 residues. CDR3 sequence: CSARPGGTNQPQHF. The CDR3 DNA follows: TGCAGTGCTAGACCAGGGGGTACCAATCAGCCCCAGCATTTT.

This clonotype has at least ten counts. This rearrangement joins TRBV2 to TRBJ2-4, with D uncertain. Per the germline V gene, CDR1 is SNHLY and CDR2 is FYNNEI. The V gene lost 3 bases and the J gene lost 8 bases, with 5 bases spanning the gap. The CDR3 has 11 amino acids. The CDR3 here is CASSETDIQYF. CDR3 DNA: TGTGCCAGCAGTGAGACGGACATTCAGTACTTC. The full variable domain, with the rest looked up from reference TRBV2 and TRBJ2-4, is EPEVTQTPSHQVTQMGQEVILRCVPISNHLYFYWYRQILGQKVEFLVSFYNNEISEKSEIFDDQFSVERPDGSNFTLKIRSTKLEDSAMYFCASSETDIQYFGAGTRLSVL.

This clonotype has a count of ten or more. The chain combines TRBV20-1 with TRBJ1-6, with D unclear. V lost 0 bases to trimming and J lost 7 bases, with 13 bases between them. Germline values: CDR1 DFQATT, CDR2 SNEGSKA (reference sequence). The CDR3 has 15 amino acids. The CDR3 DNA sequence: TGCAGTGCTAGAGATATGGGGAACGGAAATTCACCCCTCCACTTT. This sequence encodes CSARDMGNGNSPLHF.